These 13 T cell receptor beta chains came from one sample sequenced in a study of siplizumab effects on memory and regulatory T cells. Clones were sequenced by immunoSEQ multiplex PCR, and TCRdb holds only the in-frame ones, with some missing. The sample contains over 95,000 clones, roughly 95% of which appear only once. The sequencing input was non-Treg CD4+ T cells sorted from blood. These receptors all stem from a human donor in good health.

This chain connects TRBV6-6 to TRBJ2-5, with 8 nucleotides matching TRBD1. This CDR3 spans 15 amino acids. In germline, CDR1 is MNHNY, CDR2 SVGAGI (reference sequence). J was trimmed by 2 bases and V by 2 bases; bases with no gene match: 4. This chain's CDR3 is CASSYLGTGQETQYF. The CDR3 DNA reads TGTGCCAGCAGTTACCTCGGGACAGGTCAAGAGACCCAGTACTTC.

This chain joins TRBV6-5 and TRBJ2-7; 8 bases align to TRBD1. The CDR3 runs 15 residues. V trimming: 2 bases; J trimming: 2 bases; junction bases outside the gene matches: 5. Germline V gene data show CDR1 as MNHEY and CDR2 as SVGAGI. The CDR3 nucleotides are TGTGCCAGCAGTTACGGGACAGGCGGAACCTACGAGCAGTACTTC. It specifies CASSYGTGGTYEQYF.

The V gene is TRBV7-2, the J gene TRBJ2-5; 7 nucleotides match TRBD2. V was pared by 4 bases and J by 3 bases, with 2 bases of the junction left unmatched. This CDR3 has 13 amino acids. Germline lookup yields CDR1 SGHTA and CDR2 FQGNSA. CDR3 region: CASSSSGEETQYF. CDR3 coding DNA: TGTGCCAGCAGCTCTAGCGGCGAAGAGACCCAGTACTTC.

CDR3 bases: TGTGCCAGCTCCGACAGGGGGCTTGGTGAAAAACTGTTTTTT. This codes for CASSDRGLGEKLFF. The chain joins TRBV18 to TRBJ1-4; the match to TRBD1 covers 10 bases. Unmatched junction bases numbered 5, after V lost 6 bases and J lost 7 bases. This CDR3 is 14 amino acids long. CDR1 is KGHSH, CDR2 LQKENI, per germline.

This clone appeared a single time. V gene TRBV13 combines with J gene TRBJ2-7; the D is unclear. The CDR3 spans 13 residues. From germline, CDR1 is PRHDT and CDR2 FYEKMQ (reference sequence). Trimming shortened V by 3 bases and J by 1 base, and 7 bases separated the two germline ends. CDR3 bases: TGTGCCAGCAGCTTCACTCGTTCCTACGAGCAGTACTTC. It translates to CASSFTRSYEQYF.

This chain connects TRBV12-5 to TRBJ1-5; D gene ambiguous. Germline CDR1 reads LGHNT; CDR2 reads FRNRAP. There are 13 residues in the CDR3. Trimming removed 1 base at V and 10 bases at J, with 11 bases between. The CDR3 DNA is TGTGCTAGTGGTTTGGCCCGGCCTCTCCCCCAGCATTTT. Amino acid sequence: CASGLARPLPQHF.

The rearrangement uses TRBV5-4 and TRBJ1-1; TRBD1 matches at 8 bases. The J segment lost 1 base and the V segment lost 3 bases, leaving 5 bases of the junction unmatched. The CDR3 is 15 amino acids. CDR1 and CDR2 (germline): SGHNT, YYREEE (reference sequence). This chain's CDR3 is CASSWQGATNTEAFF. In nucleotides, the CDR3 is TGTGCCAGCAGCTGGCAGGGGGCGACGAACACTGAAGCTTTCTTT.

This chain uses TRBV30 with TRBJ2-2, with D perhaps matching TRBD2 (5 bases). CDR3 length equals 16 residues. Germline V gene data show CDR1 as GTSNPN and CDR2 as SVGIG (reference sequence). Trimming pared 5 bases from V and 4 bases from J, leaving 20 bases between. CDR3: CAWDPLGRGGTGELFF. CDR3 in DNA: TGTGCCTGGGACCCTCTTGGGCGAGGAGGCACCGGGGAGCTGTTTTTT.

The chain employs TRBV4-3 and TRBJ2-3, with 7 nucleotides matching TRBD2. V lost 1 base and J lost 6; bases outside the gene matches: 10. The CDR3 is 16 amino acids. CDR1 and CDR2 (germline): LGHNA, YSLEER. This chain's CDR3 is CASSQVLSGAGDTQYF. The CDR3 DNA follows: TGCGCCAGCAGCCAAGTTCTGAGCGGGGCGGGGGATACGCAGTATTTT.

V usage is TRBV7-2 and J usage is TRBJ1-2; TRBD1 aligns across 7 bases. Germline-derived CDR1 and CDR2 are SGHTA and FQGNSA. This CDR3 has 15 amino acids. Trimming removed 1 base from V and 2 bases from J; junction bases left unmatched: 4. The CDR3 bases are TGTGCCAGCAGCTTAGGGGACAGCCGAAACTATGGCTACACCTTC. Translation: CASSLGDSRNYGYTF.

The chain employs TRBV19 and TRBJ1-5, with no clear D. Germline lookup yields CDR1 LNHDA and CDR2 SQIVND (reference sequence). Trimming pared 10 bases from V and 0 bases from J, leaving 16 bases between. This CDR3 comprises 15 residues. The CDR3 DNA reads as TGTGCCACCTCTTATGGTGCGGGTAGCAATCAGCCCCAGCATTTT. Translating gives CATSYGAGSNQPQHF.

The CDR3 region has the DNA TGTGCCAGCAGCTCGACGAATTACGGTGAGCAGTTCTTC. Translation gives CASSSTNYGEQFF. The V call is TRBV7-6, the J call TRBJ2-1, with D uncertain. Germline V gene sequence: CDR1 SGHVS, CDR2 FNYEAQ. Trimming took 4 bases from V and 9 from J, leaving 13 bases between them. The CDR3 is 13 amino acids.

This chain uses TRBV7-2 with TRBJ1-2; D possibly corresponds to TRBD1 (5 bases). CDR1 and CDR2 (germline): SGHTA, FQGNSA. V was cut by 1 base and J by 4 bases, with 13 bases left in between. The CDR3 is 15 residues long. The chain's CDR3 is CASSLGGGESYGYTF. CDR3 coding DNA: TGTGCCAGCAGCTTAGGAGGAGGGGAGAGCTATGGCTACACCTTC.